This T cell receptor (beta chain) originates from a study of cytomegalovirus exposure and HLA in healthy donors. The wider study: The Caucasian-associated ancestry cluster held under 90% of approximately 400 genotyped donors. Study-wide results and limits: Information on immune exposure was restricted to one variable (CMV serostatus). With later analysis, a missense DCLRE1C variant became linked to TCR beta V- and J-gene trimming. Roughly uniform depth of sequencing across donors was assumed in presence/absence analyses.

The PCR made use of 60 Vbeta and 13 Jbeta primers. The method was immunoSEQ multiplex PCR; TCRdb's version includes in-frame clones alone and lacks a portion of them. The sample has 75,000 to 80,000 clones, about 78% seen once. From germline, CDR1 is SGHTA and CDR2 FQGNSA. The V segment lost 1 base and the J segment 2 bases; nucleotides outside the gene matches: 5. This CDR3 has 16 amino acids. This clone was observed once. Its target is unknown. The sequence was collected from a male donor in good health and CMV-seronegative. This chain connects TRBV7-2 to TRBJ2-5; 9 bases align to TRBD2. Sequencing was done on a sample of PBMCs. The CDR3 is CASSLGGSGGQETQYF. Written as DNA, the CDR3 is TGTGCCAGCAGCTTAGGGGGTAGCGGGGGACAAGAGACCCAGTACTTC. The full variable domain, rest sourced from reference TRBV7-2 and TRBJ2-5, is GAGVSQSPSNKVTEKGKDVELRCDPISGHTALYWYRQSLGQGLEFLIYFQGNSAPDKSGLPSDRFSAERTGGSVSTLTIQRTQQEDSAVYLCASSLGGSGGQETQYFGPGTRLLVL.